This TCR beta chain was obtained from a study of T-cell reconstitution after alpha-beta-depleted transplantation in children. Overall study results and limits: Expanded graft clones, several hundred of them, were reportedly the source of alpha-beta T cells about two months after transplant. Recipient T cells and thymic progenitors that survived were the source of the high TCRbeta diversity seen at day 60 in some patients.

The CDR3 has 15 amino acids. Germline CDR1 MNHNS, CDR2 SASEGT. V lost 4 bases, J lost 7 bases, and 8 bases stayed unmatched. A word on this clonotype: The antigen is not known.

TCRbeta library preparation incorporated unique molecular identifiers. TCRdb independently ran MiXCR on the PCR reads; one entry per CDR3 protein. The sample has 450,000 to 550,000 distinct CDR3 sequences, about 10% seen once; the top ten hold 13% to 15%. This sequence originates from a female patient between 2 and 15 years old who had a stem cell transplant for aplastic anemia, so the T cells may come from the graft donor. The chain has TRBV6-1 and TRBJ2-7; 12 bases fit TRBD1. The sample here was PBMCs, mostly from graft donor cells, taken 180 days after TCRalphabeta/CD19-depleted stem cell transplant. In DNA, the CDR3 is TGTGCCAGCAGTGCCGTAGGGACAGGGGGCAGGGAGCAGTACGTC. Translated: CASSAVGTGGREQYV.